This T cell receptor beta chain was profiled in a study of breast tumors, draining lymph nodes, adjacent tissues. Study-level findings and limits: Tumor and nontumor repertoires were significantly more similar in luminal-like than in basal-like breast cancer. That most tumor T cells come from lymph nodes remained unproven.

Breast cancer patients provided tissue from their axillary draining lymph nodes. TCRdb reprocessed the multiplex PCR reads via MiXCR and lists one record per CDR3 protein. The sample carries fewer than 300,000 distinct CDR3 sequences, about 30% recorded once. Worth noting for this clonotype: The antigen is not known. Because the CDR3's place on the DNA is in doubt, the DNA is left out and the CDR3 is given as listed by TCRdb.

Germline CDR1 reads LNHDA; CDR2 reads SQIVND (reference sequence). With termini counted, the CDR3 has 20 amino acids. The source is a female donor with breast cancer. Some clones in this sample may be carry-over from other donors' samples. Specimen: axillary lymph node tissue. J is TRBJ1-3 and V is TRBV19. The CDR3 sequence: CASSSTAYNSPLHFGNTIYF.